This TCR beta chain was sequenced for a study of response to subunit inactivated influenza vaccine. The V end lost 4 bases, the J end lost 2 bases, and 14 bases lay between the germline ends. CDR1 and CDR2 from the germline V gene are SGHRS and YFSETQ. The CDR3 has 15 residues. This clonotype was seen only a few times. TCRdb re-analysed the RT-PCR reads in MiXCR, keeping a single row per CDR3 protein. This sample has just under 550,000 distinct CDR3 sequences, with approximately 20% found just once. This sample also belongs to another study, concerning T cells expressing NK-cell markers. As that study records: cDNA encoding TCR beta was synthesized via 5'RACE template switching incorporating UMIs. Sequenced donors, eight in total, included seven who were HCMV-seropositive and one who was seronegative. The CD3+CD56-NKG2C+ fraction of a few donors was also led by these clonotypes. Whether expanded NKG2C+ T cell clones were HCMV specific stayed uncertain.

This clonotype was obtained from a man aged 50 to 59 who received an inactivated influenza vaccine. The source material was CD4+ T cells sorted from PBMCs, sampled 11 to 12 days after vaccination. V gene TRBV5-1 combines with J gene TRBJ2-3; no firm D call. CDR3 DNA: TGCGCCAGCAGCCCAACCGGACCGTCCACAGATACGCAGTATTTT. Residues: CASSPTGPSTDTQYF.